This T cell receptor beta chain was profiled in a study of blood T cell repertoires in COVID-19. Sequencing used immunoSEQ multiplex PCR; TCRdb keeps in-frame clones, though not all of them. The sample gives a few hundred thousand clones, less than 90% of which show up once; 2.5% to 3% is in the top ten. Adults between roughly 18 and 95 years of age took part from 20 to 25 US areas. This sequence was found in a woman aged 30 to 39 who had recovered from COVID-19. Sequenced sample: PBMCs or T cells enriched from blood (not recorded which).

DNA of the CDR3: TGTGCCATCAGTGACCAGGGGGCGGGAGAGACCCAGTACTTC. It codes for CAISDQGAGETQYF. This sequence joins TRBV10-3 and TRBJ2-5, with 8 nucleotides matching TRBD1. Germline V gives CDR1 ENHRY, CDR2 SYGVKD. The CDR3 totals 14 residues. V was pared by 3 bases and J by 4 bases, with 4 bases of the junction left unmatched.